One and the same sample provided the 7 T cell receptor beta chains below, sequenced in a study of shared clonotypes between healthy human individuals. Using immunoSEQ multiplex PCR, the repertoire was profiled, and TCRdb retains in-frame clones only, with some absent. The sample consists of under 600,000 clones, around 76% of them appearing once. The sequenced sample consisted of PBMCs. These receptor sequences come from a woman between 40 and 50 years old in good health. Some clones in this sample may be carry-over from other donors' samples.

As DNA, the CDR3 is TGTGCCAGCAGCCAGGGACAGGACCCTGCAACTAATGAAAAACTGTTTTTT. Protein product: CASSQGQDPATNEKLFF. The chain joins TRBV9 to TRBJ1-4; 8 bases are shared with TRBD1. Germline V CDR1 and CDR2: SGDLS, YYNGEE. The CDR3 has 17 amino acids. Trimming took 4 bases from V and 0 from J; bases not matched to a gene: 8.

The genes are TRBV28 and TRBJ2-1; TRBD2 matches at 7 bases. With 4 bases clipped from V and 8 bases from J, the junction kept 14 bases outside the gene matches. Germline V gene data show CDR1 as MDHEN and CDR2 as SYDVKM. The CDR3 runs 16 residues. The CDR3 protein is CASSSGADWGRDEQFF. The CDR3 DNA follows: TGTGCCAGCAGTTCGGGCGCCGATTGGGGGAGGGATGAGCAGTTCTTC. Full variable domain (missing parts from reference TRBV28 and TRBJ2-1): DVKVTQSSRYLVKRTGEKVFLECVQDMDHENMFWYRQDPGLGLRLIYFSYDVKMKEKGDIPEGYSVSREKKERFSLILESASTNQTSMYLCASSSGADWGRDEQFFGPGTRLTVL.

The genes are TRBV7-9 and TRBJ2-1; TRBD2 is a possible D gene (6 bases). Trimming left V 1 base short and J 7 bases short, with 11 bases between. CDR1 is SEHNR and CDR2 is FQNEAQ in the germline V gene (reference sequence). The CDR3 length is 14 residues. The CDR3 DNA is TGTGCCAGCAGCTTAGGCGGGGCTCGGAATGAGCAGTTCTTC. It translates to CASSLGGARNEQFF.

V usage is TRBV30 and J usage is TRBJ2-7; D ambiguous. The V and J ends lost 1 base and 6 bases respectively, with 13 bases between them. The CDR3 contains 13 residues. Germline CDR1 is GTSNPN and CDR2 is SVGIG (reference sequence). The CDR3 DNA reads as TGTGCCTGGAGTGCTACCGTGACTGGCGAGCAGTACTTC. Translated, it gives CAWSATVTGEQYF.

This clone was detected ten times or more. The chain employs TRBV18 and TRBJ2-5; D is uncertain. This CDR3 region has 13 residues. The V end was cut by 1 base, the J end by 5 bases, with 8 bases between. The germline V gene has CDR1 KGHSH and CDR2 LQKENI. CDR3 in amino acids: CASSPQQGETQYF. CDR3 in DNA: TGTGCCAGCTCACCACAGCAAGGCGAGACCCAGTACTTC.

This chain connects TRBV2 to TRBJ2-7; D possibly matches TRBD1 or TRBD2 (5 bases each). CDR1 is SNHLY and CDR2 is FYNNEI in the germline V gene. V lost 6 bases and J 3 bases, leaving 18 bases between the germline ends. The CDR3 sequence is 15 residues long. The CDR3 is CASSPGRAPGYEQYF. The CDR3 coding sequence is TGTGCCAGCAGCCCGGGACGGGCCCCCGGCTACGAGCAGTACTTC.

CDR3 region: CASSRFTSGDSHLLIEQFF. The CDR3, as DNA: TGTGCCAGCAGCCGTTTTACTAGCGGGGATTCCCACCTGTTAATTGAGCAGTTCTTC. The V call is TRBV5-4, the J call TRBJ2-1, with TRBD2 matching 10 bases. The J segment lost 9 bases and the V segment lost 4 bases, leaving 22 bases of the junction unmatched. CDR3 size: 19 residues. The germline gives CDR1 SGHNT, CDR2 YYREEE (reference sequence).